These 3 T cell receptor beta chains originate from one sample sequenced in a study of cytomegalovirus exposure and HLA in healthy donors. The protocol was immunoSEQ multiplex PCR, while the TCRdb copy is restricted to in-frame clones and leaves out a portion. The table has 250,000 to 350,000 clones, roughly nine tenths seen once. Sequencing was performed on PBMCs. These receptors all come from a woman aged 25-40 years in good health and CMV-seropositive.

The rearrangement links TRBV28 to TRBJ1-5; D is unresolved. The CDR3 is made up of 12 amino acids. V was cut by 5 bases and J by 7 bases, with 9 bases left in between. Germline CDR1 and CDR2: MDHEN and SYDVKM. CDR3 in amino acids: CASSPMRQPQHF. The CDR3 region has the DNA TGTGCCAGCAGTCCCATGAGACAGCCCCAGCATTTT.

The V call is TRBV7-2, the J call TRBJ2-5; TRBD1 aligns across 9 bases. The CDR3 has 16 amino acids. Germline V gives CDR1 SGHTA, CDR2 FQGNSA. With V trimmed by 5 bases and J by 7 bases, 14 bases remained unmatched. CDR3 protein: CASSADRGFQVGTQYF. DNA of the CDR3: TGTGCCAGCAGCGCGGACAGGGGATTTCAGGTGGGGACCCAGTACTTC.

V is TRBV9 and J is TRBJ2-3; 10 bases align to TRBD2. CDR1 and CDR2 from the germline V gene are SGDLS and YYNGEE. This CDR3 is built from 16 residues. The ends lost 0 bases at V and 4 bases at J; junction bases unmatched: 5. The CDR3 protein is CASSVALAGVSDTQYF. In nucleotides, the CDR3 is TGTGCCAGCAGCGTAGCGCTAGCGGGAGTTTCAGATACGCAGTATTTT.